Listed below are T cell receptor beta chains from one sample, sequenced in a study of CD8 T cells in ankylosing spondylitis. Using its own MiXCR run on the 5' RACE reads, TCRdb lists one record per CDR3 protein. The table shows 100,000 to 150,000 distinct CDR3 sequences, with approximately 17% occurring only once. Sequenced sample: blood, either unsorted or a sorted T cell fraction (not recorded which). Receptors originate from a male donor with ankylosing spondylitis. The CDR3 runs from the conserved cysteine through the conserved F or W. Fields, in order: CDR3 length, V gene, J gene, CDR3 protein.

17	TRBV6-2/TRBV6-3	TRBJ2-2	CASSYSGGHSNTGELFF
15	TRBV14	TRBJ2-1	CASSLLDRAYNEQFF
19	TRBV4-1	TRBJ2-1	CASSQVVASGRSTYNEQFF
12	TRBV7-9	TRBJ2-1	CASSLGLAEQFF
15	TRBV28	TRBJ2-1	CASSTILAGDNEQFF
17	TRBV4-3	TRBJ2-6	CVDSQLFSGGEANVLTF
15	TRBV27	TRBJ2-1	CASTTGTSGTNEQFF
14	TRBV19	TRBJ2-1	CASMVWQGGDEQFF
15	TRBV27	TRBJ2-1	CASSRGTGVYNEQFF
14	TRBV27	TRBJ2-7	CASSLLYQSYEQYF
14	TRBV12-3/TRBV12-4	TRBJ1-2	CASSWTDSNYGYTF
17	TRBV15	TRBJ2-3	CATTGTGTRFSTDTQYF
12	TRBV27	TRBJ2-1	CASWTSYHEQFF
15	TRBV7-9	TRBJ2-7	CASSLVRGAHHEQYF
12	TRBV7-3	TRBJ2-1	CASSLIGNEQFF
15	TRBV27	TRBJ2-5	CASSAGGPYQETQYF
18	TRBV27	TRBJ2-1	CASSFSTGAGGPSGEQFF
12	TRBV9	TRBJ2-1	CASSPGGNEQFF
13	TRBV29-1	TRBJ2-2	CSVGNPNTGELFF
13	TRBV7-9	TRBJ1-4	CASSRDSEEKLFF
13	TRBV29-1	TRBJ2-7	CSVVAVPSYEQYF
16	TRBV11-2	TRBJ1-2	CASSQLRDRPNYGYTF